Described below is a single T cell receptor beta chain sequence and its context. A quantity of about 0.45 to 1 ug RNA underwent reverse transcription using random hexamers. The immunoSEQ assay covered 54 Vbeta and 13 Jbeta segments for CDR3. Each CDR3 protein is one row after TCRdb ran MiXCR on the immunoSEQ multiplex PCR reads. The data hold 150,000 to 190,000 distinct CDR3 sequences, with around 95% observed a single time. The record originates from a study of CD8 T cells in Susac syndrome. Those who served as multiple sclerosis controls were treatment-naive patients with stable or active relapsing-remitting disease. This CDR3 has 13 residues. The V gene's germline CDR1 is DFQATT and CDR2 SNEGSKA (reference sequence). The trim removed 4 bases at V and 6 bases at J, leaving 5 bases unmatched.

The gene calls are TRBV20-1 and TRBJ2-3, with TRBD2 matching over 9 bases. This TCR was sampled from a human donor with multiple sclerosis. The specimen sequenced was CD8+ T cells from PBMCs. The chain's CDR3 is CSAKRGDHDTQYF. Here the CDR3 DNA reads TGCAGTGCTAAGCGGGGGGACCATGATACGCAGTATTTT.